This is a list of T cell receptor beta chains from one sample in a study of T-cell memory formation after mild COVID-19. Each CDR3 protein gets one entry after TCRdb re-called the 5' RACE reads with MiXCR. The profile shows a few hundred thousand distinct CDR3 sequences, about 16% of them singletons. Input material: PBMCs or a T cell subset sorted from them (not recorded which). The receptors originated from a man younger than 30 who had mild COVID-19 (a few samples of this study predate the infection). Cell type and time point are not known. Each CDR3 is given with its conserved first and last residue. A D gene is named only where the DNA matches it firmly. Not all rows give a size; the values are once, few, many and, for expanded clones, a class.

V gene	clone size	D gene	J gene	CDR3 DNA	CDR3 protein
TRBV7-2	few	-	TRBJ1-3	TGTGCCAGCAGCTTAGACCGCGTCTCTGGAAACACCATATATTTT	CASSLDRVSGNTIYF
TRBV5-1	-	TRBD1	TRBJ2-5	TGCGCCAGCCAACAGGGGATCCAAGAGACCCAGTACTTC	CASQQGIQETQYF
TRBV10-3	few	-	TRBJ2-1	TGTGCCATCAGTGAGTCTAACAATGAGCAGTTCTTC	CAISESNNEQFF
TRBV20-1	few	-	TRBJ2-3	TGCAGTGCTGGTCGTTTAGGATCGGGGCCTAGCACAGATACGCAGTATTTT	CSAGRLGSGPSTDTQYF
TRBV6-2/TRBV6-3	-	-	TRBJ1-2	TGTGCCAGCAGTTACTCGAGGGGCTACACCTTC	CASSYSRGYTF
TRBV11-2	-	-	TRBJ1-1	TGTGCCAGCAGCTCCTTACAGGGTCGCACTGAAGCTTTCTTT	CASSSLQGRTEAFF
TRBV4-1	few	TRBD1	TRBJ1-1	TGCGCCAGCAGCCGTGGACAGGTCAATATGAACACTGAAGCTTTCTTT	CASSRGQVNMNTEAFF
TRBV5-1	-	-	TRBJ1-3	TGCGCCAGCAGCTTTTCGCCTCTAAGCGGCTCTGGAAACACCATATATTTT	CASSFSPLSGSGNTIYF
TRBV6-5	few	TRBD2	TRBJ2-1	TGTGCCAGCACCCCGAATAGCGGGGGCCTCTCCTACAATGAGCAGTTCTTC	CASTPNSGGLSYNEQFF
TRBV4-1	-	TRBD2	TRBJ2-7	TGCGCCAGCAGCCCGGAGACGGGACTAGCGCTCGACGAGCAGTACTTC	CASSPETGLALDEQYF
TRBV11-1	many	TRBD2	TRBJ2-1	TGTGCCAGCAGCGACACTAGCGGGGGGGTCGATGAGCAGTTCTTC	CASSDTSGGVDEQFF
TRBV7-3	few	-	TRBJ2-2	TGTGCCAGCAGGAAAGGGGGGACGAACACCGGGGAGCTGTTTTTT	CASRKGGTNTGELFF
TRBV5-1	few	-	TRBJ2-5	TGCGCCAGCAGCCGCCGGGATGGCACCCAGTACTTC	CASSRRDGTQYF
TRBV4-1	-	-	TRBJ2-4	TGCGCCAGCAGCCCCAACCGTGATGACATTCAGTACTTC	CASSPNRDDIQYF
TRBV11-1	-	-	TRBJ2-1	TGTGCCAGCAGCTTTAGTGGGGGTCGGCCGTACAATGAGCAGTTCTTC	CASSFSGGRPYNEQFF
TRBV4-1	-	-	TRBJ2-3	TGCGCCAGCAGCCAGGAGTGGGATTTAGATACGCAGTATTTT	CASSQEWDLDTQYF
TRBV3-1	-	-	TRBJ2-4	TGTGCCAGCAGGGGCGGAGATGACTTATTAGCCAAAAACATTCAGTACTTC	CASRGGDDLLAKNIQYF
TRBV12-3/TRBV12-4	-	-	TRBJ2-1	TGTGCCAGCCTCCGGGCAGGCGTACAGAAAGAGCAGTTCTTC	CASLRAGVQKEQFF
TRBV29-1	-	-	TRBJ2-3	TGCAGCGCCCGGCGGAGCGCAGATACGCAGTATTTT	CSARRSADTQYF
TRBV7-2	-	-	TRBJ2-5	TGTGCCAGCAGCCCGCGGATGCAAGAGACCCAGTACTTC	CASSPRMQETQYF
TRBV4-2	-	-	TRBJ2-1	TGTGCCAGCAGCCAGCGACTAGAGAATGAGCAGTTCTTC	CASSQRLENEQFF
TRBV19	-	TRBD2	TRBJ2-7	TGTGCCAGTACTAGCGGGGAAACCTACGAGCAGTACTTC	CASTSGETYEQYF
TRBV7-2	-	-	TRBJ2-3	TGTGCCACCGGTGTCACAGATACGCAGTATTTT	CATGVTDTQYF
TRBV2	few	TRBD2	TRBJ2-5	TGTGCCAGCAGCCCGGGACTAGCGGGGGTGGAGACCCAGTACTTC	CASSPGLAGVETQYF
TRBV5-5	few	TRBD1	TRBJ1-3	TGTGCCAGCAGCAGAAGACCACAGGACAGGAAAGTCGGAAACACCATATATTTT	CASSRRPQDRKVGNTIYF
TRBV5-1	few	-	TRBJ2-5	TGCGCCAGCAGGACAGCGCAAGAGACCCAGTACTTC	CASRTAQETQYF
TRBV27	-	-	TRBJ2-4	TGTGCCAGCAGTTTAGATCCGTATCCTCCTGGGAACATTCAGTACTTC	CASSLDPYPPGNIQYF
TRBV27	-	TRBD1	TRBJ1-5	TGTGCCAGTGCGACAGGGGGTCAGCCCCAGCATTTT	CASATGGQPQHF
TRBV20-1	few	-	TRBJ2-2	TGCAGTGCCCAGGGTTACGGGGAGCTGTTTTTT	CSAQGYGELFF
TRBV12-3/TRBV12-4	few	TRBD1	TRBJ1-2	TGTGCCAGCAGTCGGGACAGGGGGCATGGCTACACCTTC	CASSRDRGHGYTF
TRBV10-2	few	TRBD1	TRBJ2-1	TGCGCCAGCAGTGGACCGGGACAGGGGTACAATGAGCAGTTCTTC	CASSGPGQGYNEQFF
TRBV11-2	few	-	TRBJ1-3	TGTGCCAGCAGCTTAGGGGCCTCTGGAAACACCATATATTTT	CASSLGASGNTIYF
TRBV6-7	few	TRBD1	TRBJ2-4	TGTGCCAGCCCCGCCCTGGACAGGGCCAACATTCAGTACTTC	CASPALDRANIQYF
TRBV5-1	few	TRBD1	TRBJ1-2	TGCGCCAGCAGCGGAAACAGGGGGCAAGGGGGCTACACCTTC	CASSGNRGQGGYTF
TRBV12-3/TRBV12-4	-	-	TRBJ2-2	TGTGCCAGCAGTTTAAGTCGAGGGTTTAGCACCGGGGAGCTGTTTTTT	CASSLSRGFSTGELFF
TRBV29-1	-	-	TRBJ2-3	TGCAGCGTCGGGGGAAGGACAGATACGCAGTATTTT	CSVGGRTDTQYF
TRBV5-6	-	TRBD1	TRBJ2-4	TGTGCCAGCAGCTCTATACAGGGGAACATTCAGTACTTC	CASSSIQGNIQYF
TRBV6-2/TRBV6-3	few	TRBD2	TRBJ2-3	TGTGCCAGCAATTCAGCGGCTAGCGGCGATACGCAGTATTTT	CASNSAASGDTQYF
TRBV28	once	-	TRBJ2-2	TGTGCCAGCAGTTTATTGGCAGGGAGAGGGACCGGGGAGCTGTTTTTT	CASSLLAGRGTGELFF
TRBV28	few	-	TRBJ2-4	TGTGCCAGCGACGTAGGGTCGGGAGCAGGGGGCATTCAGTACTTC	CASDVGSGAGGIQYF
TRBV7-9	many	-	TRBJ2-2	TGTGCCAGCAGCCTTAACACCGGGGAGCTGTTTTTT	CASSLNTGELFF
TRBV29-1	-	TRBD1	TRBJ1-4	TGCAGCGGACAGGGGACAACTAATGAAAAACTGTTTTTT	CSGQGTTNEKLFF
TRBV29-1	-	-	TRBJ2-6	TGCAGCGTTGAAGATCTAAGGGGCCAGATGGTGAAGATTAGTACTTCCTCTGGGGCCAACGTCCTGACTTTC	CSVEDLRGQMVKISTSSGANVLTF
TRBV18	-	-	TRBJ1-3	TGTGCCAGCTCACCACCGGCAGCCTCTGGAAACACCATATATTTT	CASSPPAASGNTIYF
TRBV7-9	-	-	TRBJ2-3	TGTGCCAGCAGCGACACCTCGAAGGACACAGATACGCAGTATTTT	CASSDTSKDTDTQYF
TRBV7-3	many	-	TRBJ2-2	TGTGCCAGCAGCCCCCCCGGCACCGGGGAGCTGTTTTTT	CASSPPGTGELFF
TRBV15	few	TRBD1	TRBJ1-4	TGTGCCACCAGCAGTGGTGCCCGGACAGGGGGAGAAAAACTGTTTTTT	CATSSGARTGGEKLFF
TRBV5-1	few	-	TRBJ2-5	TGCGCCAGCAGCTTCGGGCCCGCTGGAGAGACCCAGTACTTC	CASSFGPAGETQYF
TRBV7-2	many	-	TRBJ2-3	TGTGCCAGCAGCCCGGGGGTCCGAGGGGATACGCAGTATTTT	CASSPGVRGDTQYF
TRBV11-2	-	-	TRBJ1-2	TGTGCCAGCAGCACAGACACATATGGCTACACCTTC	CASSTDTYGYTF
TRBV20-1	-	-	TRBJ2-5	TGCAGTCCCAGGGCAGGGAATGGGGAGACCCAGTACTTC	CSPRAGNGETQYF
TRBV6-2/TRBV6-3	-	-	TRBJ1-6	TGTGCCAGCAGACCTTCGACAGGCTATAATTCACCCCTCCACTTT	CASRPSTGYNSPLHF
TRBV5-1	few	-	TRBJ2-3	TGCGCCAGCAGCTTGGATGCTCGGACAGATACGCAGTATTTT	CASSLDARTDTQYF